Given below is one TCR beta chain in context. Original processing notes: Nucleated cell number was recorded as an estimate derived from reference gene primer amplification. Sequencing was performed with immunoSEQ multiplex PCR; in TCRdb, only in-frame clones are kept and a portion is missing. The V and J calls and clone size come from that table; D and trimming were worked out from the DNA. The repertoire holds around 58,000 clones, with roughly 80% as singletons. This sample is part of a study of blood T cell repertoires in COVID-19. V lost 4 bases and J lost 1, with 15 bases in between. Germline CDR1 MDHEN, CDR2 SYDVKM. The CDR3 is 16 residues long. Researchers sorted participants into cohorts using their self-reported clinical history.

The clonotype comes from a middle-aged woman with acute COVID-19. What was sequenced was PBMCs or T cells enriched from blood (not recorded which). The rearrangement joins TRBV28 to TRBJ2-3; a weak D match, TRBD2 (5 bases). In nucleotides, the CDR3 is TGTGCCAGCAGTTCGACGGGATTCCTTGGCACAGATACGCAGTATTTT. Its protein product is CASSSTGFLGTDTQYF. The full variable domain, in which reference TRBV28 and TRBJ2-3 provide the parts outside the CDR3, is DVKVTQSSRYLVKRTGEKVFLECVQDMDHENMFWYRQDPGLGLRLIYFSYDVKMKEKGDIPEGYSVSREKKERFSLILESASTNQTSMYLCASSSTGFLGTDTQYFGPGTRLTVL.